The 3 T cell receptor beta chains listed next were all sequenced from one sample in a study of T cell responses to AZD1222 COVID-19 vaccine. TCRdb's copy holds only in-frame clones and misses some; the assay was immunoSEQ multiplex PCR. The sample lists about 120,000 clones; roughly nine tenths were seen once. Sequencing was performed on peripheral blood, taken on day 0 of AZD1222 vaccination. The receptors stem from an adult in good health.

This CDR3 reads CASSLVGFNEKLFF. As DNA, the CDR3 is TGCGCCAGCAGCCTAGTTGGCTTTAATGAAAAACTGTTTTTT. The chain joins TRBV4-3 to TRBJ1-4; D unresolved. Per germline, CDR1 LGHNA and CDR2 YSLEER. Trimming shortened V by 4 bases and J by 4 bases, and 10 bases separated the two germline ends. This CDR3 is 14 amino acids long.

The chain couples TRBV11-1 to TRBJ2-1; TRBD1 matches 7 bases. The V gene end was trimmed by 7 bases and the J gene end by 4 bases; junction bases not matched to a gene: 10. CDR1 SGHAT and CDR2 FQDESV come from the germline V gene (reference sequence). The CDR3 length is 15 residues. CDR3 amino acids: CASTVTGTAYNEQFF. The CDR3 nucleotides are TGTGCCAGCACTGTAACCGGGACAGCGTACAATGAGCAGTTCTTC. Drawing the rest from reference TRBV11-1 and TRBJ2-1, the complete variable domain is EAEVAQSPRYKITEKSQAVAFWCDPISGHATLYWYRQILGQGPELLVQFQDESVVDDSQLPKDRFSAERLKGVDSTLKIQPAELGDSAMYLCASTVTGTAYNEQFFGPGTRLTVL.

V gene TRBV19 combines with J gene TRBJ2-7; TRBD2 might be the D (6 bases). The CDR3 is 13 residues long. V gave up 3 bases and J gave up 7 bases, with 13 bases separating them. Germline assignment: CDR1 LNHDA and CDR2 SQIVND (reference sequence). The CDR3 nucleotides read TGTGCCAGTAGTATGACCGGGACTCGGGAGCAGTACTTC. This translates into CASSMTGTREQYF. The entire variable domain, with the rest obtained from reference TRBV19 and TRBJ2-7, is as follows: DGGITQSPKYLFRKEGQNVTLSCEQNLNHDAMYWYRQDPGQGLRLIYYSQIVNDFQKGDIAEGYSVSREKKESFPLTVTSAQKNPTAFYLCASSMTGTREQYFGPGTRLTVT.